The rows below give T cell receptor beta chains drawn from one sample of a study of T cells after posttransplantation cyclophosphamide. Clones were sequenced by immunoSEQ multiplex PCR, and TCRdb holds only the in-frame ones, with some missing. Observed in the sample are roughly 15,000 clones, none of them singletons. Here the sequenced sample was PBMCs, taken about 1,000 days after allogeneic stem cell transplant with posttransplant cyclophosphamide. The receptors were sampled from a female patient in her forties or fifties who received an allogeneic stem cell transplant from a related donor, was CMV-positive, and had no GVHD. Some T cells could come from the graft donor. The CDR3 runs from the conserved cysteine through the conserved F or W. Each record gives: J gene, V gene, CDR3 protein.

TRBJ2-1 TRBV5-6 CASSLARDRAYNEQFF
TRBJ2-7 TRBV11-2 CASSLVGAYEQYF
TRBJ2-5 TRBV18 CASSPIAIAGTQETQYF
TRBJ1-1 TRBV2 CASTREGGTEAFF
TRBJ1-1 TRBV5-1 CASSLGEGMNTEAFF
TRBJ2-7 TRBV11-2 CASSPTSGGAYEQYF
TRBJ2-7 TRBV5-1 CASSRGTGGYEQYF
TRBJ1-2 TRBV19 CASNTGQGRGYGYTF
TRBJ2-2 TRBV7-3 CASSAHLAGGNTGELFF
TRBJ1-3 TRBV11-2 CASSSVPRGRNTIYF
TRBJ1-2 TRBV7-2 CASSLAGSGYGYTF
TRBJ2-1 TRBV11-2 CASSLEALAGNEQFF
TRBJ2-3 TRBV18 CASSPDLDTQYF
TRBJ2-7 TRBV9 CASFFKQGTAYEQYF
TRBJ1-2 TRBV5-4 CASSLAGGASSYGYTF
TRBJ1-1 TRBV10-1 CASSEGRGTEAFF
TRBJ1-2 TRBV2 CASSLTGTTYYGYTF
TRBJ1-2 TRBV6-1 CASAMGHTNYGYTF
TRBJ1-2 TRBV21-1 CASSLKYRCYGYTF
TRBJ1-1 TRBV18 CASSPPGANTEAFF
TRBJ2-3 TRBV4-3 CASSQGQGNTDTQYF
TRBJ1-2 TRBV28 CASSLRVFGYTF
TRBJ1-2 TRBV6-5 CASSYDPGGATYGYTF
TRBJ1-3 TRBV2 CASSERGKTIYF
TRBJ2-7 TRBV4-2 CASSHKDRRRHEQYF
TRBJ2-5 TRBV11-3 CASSRRNRGQETQYF
TRBJ2-7 TRBV6-5 CASRLGGLSYEQYF
TRBJ2-7 TRBV9 CASIIGQGTAYEQYF
TRBJ1-5 TRBV5-5 CASSPARDRAAQPQHF
TRBJ1-2 TRBV28 CASSLWEALGYGYTF